This T cell receptor (beta chain) is from a study of cytomegalovirus exposure and HLA in healthy donors. The PCR used 60 Vbeta and 13 Jbeta primers. Produced via immunoSEQ multiplex PCR; TCRdb's table is partial and in-frame only. Seen here are more than 95,000 clones, approximately 81% observed once, and the top ten hold 3.5% to 5%. V lost 3 bases and J lost 2; bases outside the gene matches: 8. Germline CDR1 is MNHEY and CDR2 is SMNVEV (reference sequence). This CDR3 contains 16 residues. Sequenced material: PBMCs. V gene TRBV27 combines with J gene TRBJ2-5, with 8 nucleotides matching TRBD1. This sequence originates from a man in his thirties or forties in good health and CMV-seropositive. CDR3: CASSFVGTGLQETQYF. The CDR3, as DNA: TGTGCCAGCAGTTTCGTGGGGACAGGACTACAAGAGACCCAGTACTTC.